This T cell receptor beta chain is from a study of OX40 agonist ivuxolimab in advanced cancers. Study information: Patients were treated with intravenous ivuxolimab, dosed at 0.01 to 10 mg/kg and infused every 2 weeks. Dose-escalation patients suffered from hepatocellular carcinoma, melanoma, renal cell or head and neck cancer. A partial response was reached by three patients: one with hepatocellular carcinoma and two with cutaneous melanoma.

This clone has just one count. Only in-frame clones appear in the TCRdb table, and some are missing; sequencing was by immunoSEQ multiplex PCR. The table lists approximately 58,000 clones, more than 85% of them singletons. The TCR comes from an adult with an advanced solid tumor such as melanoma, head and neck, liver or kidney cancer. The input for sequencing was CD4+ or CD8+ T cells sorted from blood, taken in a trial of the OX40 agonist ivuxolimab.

The CDR3 here is CASSGKGQRDGYTF. The CDR3 DNA follows: TGTGCCAGCAGTGGTAAGGGACAGCGAGATGGCTACACCTTC. V and J are TRBV6-1 and TRBJ1-2; 7 nucleotides line up with TRBD1. This CDR3 has 14 amino acids. Germline CDR1 and CDR2: MNHNS and SASEGT. The V segment lost 4 bases and the J segment 6 bases; nucleotides outside the gene matches: 8.